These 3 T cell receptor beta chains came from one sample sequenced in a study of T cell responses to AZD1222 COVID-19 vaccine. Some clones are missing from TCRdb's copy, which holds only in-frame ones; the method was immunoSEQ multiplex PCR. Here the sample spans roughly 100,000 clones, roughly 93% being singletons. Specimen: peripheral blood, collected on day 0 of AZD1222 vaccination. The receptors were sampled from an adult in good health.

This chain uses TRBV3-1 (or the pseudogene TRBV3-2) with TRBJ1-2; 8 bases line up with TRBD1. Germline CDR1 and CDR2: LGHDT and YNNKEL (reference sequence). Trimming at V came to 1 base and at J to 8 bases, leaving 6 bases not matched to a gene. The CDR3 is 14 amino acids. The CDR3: CASSQATGGRGYTF. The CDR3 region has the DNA TGTGCCAGCAGCCAAGCAACAGGGGGGCGAGGCTACACCTTC.

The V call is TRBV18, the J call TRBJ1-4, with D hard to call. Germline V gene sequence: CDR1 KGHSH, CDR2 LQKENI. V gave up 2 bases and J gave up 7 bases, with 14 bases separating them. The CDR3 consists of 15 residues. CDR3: CASSPYGGESEKLFF. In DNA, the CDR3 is TGTGCCAGCTCACCATATGGTGGGGAGAGTGAAAAACTGTTTTTT. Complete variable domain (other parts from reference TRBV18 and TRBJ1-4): NAGVMQNPRHLVRRRGQEARLRCSPMKGHSHVYWYRQLPEEGLKFMVYLQKENIIDESGMPKERFSAEFPKEGPSILRIQQVVRGDSAAYFCASSPYGGESEKLFFGSGTQLSVL.

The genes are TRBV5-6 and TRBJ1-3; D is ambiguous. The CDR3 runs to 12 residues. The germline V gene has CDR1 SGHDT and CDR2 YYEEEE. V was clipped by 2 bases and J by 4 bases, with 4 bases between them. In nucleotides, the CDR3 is TGTGCCAGCAGCTTTCTCGGAAACACCATATATTTT. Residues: CASSFLGNTIYF.